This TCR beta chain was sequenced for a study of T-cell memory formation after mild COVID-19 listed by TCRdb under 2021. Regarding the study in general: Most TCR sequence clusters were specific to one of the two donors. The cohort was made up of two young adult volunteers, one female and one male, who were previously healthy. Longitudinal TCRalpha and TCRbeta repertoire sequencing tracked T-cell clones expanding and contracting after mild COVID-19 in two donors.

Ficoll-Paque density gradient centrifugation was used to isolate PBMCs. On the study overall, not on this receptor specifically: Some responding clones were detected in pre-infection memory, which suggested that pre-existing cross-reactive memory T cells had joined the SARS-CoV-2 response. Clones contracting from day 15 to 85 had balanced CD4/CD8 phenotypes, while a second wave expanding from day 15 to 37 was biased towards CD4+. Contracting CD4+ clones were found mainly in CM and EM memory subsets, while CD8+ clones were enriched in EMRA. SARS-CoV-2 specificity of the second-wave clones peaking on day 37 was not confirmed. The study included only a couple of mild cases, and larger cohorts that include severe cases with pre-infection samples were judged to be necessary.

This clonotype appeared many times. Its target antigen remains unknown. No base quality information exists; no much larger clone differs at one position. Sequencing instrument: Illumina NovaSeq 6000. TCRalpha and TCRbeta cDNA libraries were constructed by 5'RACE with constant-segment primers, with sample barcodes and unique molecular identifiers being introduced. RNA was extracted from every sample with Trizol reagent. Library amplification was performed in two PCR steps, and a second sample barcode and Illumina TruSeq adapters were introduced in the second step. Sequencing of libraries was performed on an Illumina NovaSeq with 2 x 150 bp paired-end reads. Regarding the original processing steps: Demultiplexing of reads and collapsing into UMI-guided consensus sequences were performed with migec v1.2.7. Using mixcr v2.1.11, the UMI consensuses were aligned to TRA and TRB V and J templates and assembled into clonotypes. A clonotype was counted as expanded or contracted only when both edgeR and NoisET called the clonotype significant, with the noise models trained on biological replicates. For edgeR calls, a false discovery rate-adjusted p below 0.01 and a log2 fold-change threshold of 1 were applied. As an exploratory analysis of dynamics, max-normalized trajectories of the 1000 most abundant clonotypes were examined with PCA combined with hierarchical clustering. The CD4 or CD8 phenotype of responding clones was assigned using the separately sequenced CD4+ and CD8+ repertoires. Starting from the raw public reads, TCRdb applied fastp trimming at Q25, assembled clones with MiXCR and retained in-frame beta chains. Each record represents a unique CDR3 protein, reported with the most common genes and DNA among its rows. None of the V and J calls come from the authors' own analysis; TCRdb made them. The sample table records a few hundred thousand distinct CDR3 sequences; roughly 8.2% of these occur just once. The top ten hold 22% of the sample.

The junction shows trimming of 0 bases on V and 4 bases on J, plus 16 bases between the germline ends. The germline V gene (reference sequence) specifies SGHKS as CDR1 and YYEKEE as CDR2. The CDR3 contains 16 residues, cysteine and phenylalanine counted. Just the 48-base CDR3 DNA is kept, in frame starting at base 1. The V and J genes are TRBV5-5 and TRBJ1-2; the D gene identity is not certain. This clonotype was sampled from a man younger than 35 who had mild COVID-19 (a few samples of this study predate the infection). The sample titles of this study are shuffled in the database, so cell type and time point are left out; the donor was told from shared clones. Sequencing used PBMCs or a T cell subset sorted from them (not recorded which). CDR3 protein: CASSLDWAPGGYGYTF. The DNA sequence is TGTGCCAGCAGCTTGGATTGGGCCCCGGGCGGCTATGGCTACACCTTC. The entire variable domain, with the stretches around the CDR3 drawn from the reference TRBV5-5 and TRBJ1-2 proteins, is DAGVTQSPTHLIKTRGQQVTLRCSPISGHKSVSWYQQVLGQGPQFIFQYYEKEERGRGNFPDRFSARQFPNYSSELNVNALLLGDSALYLCASSLDWAPGGYGYTFGSGTRLTVV.